This entry is about one T cell receptor beta chain. No antigen is known for it. Base quality data are lacking; no much larger clone is found one base away. These data come from a study of blood T cells in healthy people across ages (dated by TCRdb to about 2015). Concerning the study at large: Template switching captured roughly one uniquely barcoded TCR beta cDNA molecule per two T cells in model experiments. For two donors (one aged 18 to 30 and one aged 80 or older), the study analyzed two additional independent replicas of 1 million unique cDNA reads from the same blood draw. Using deep sequencing normalized with unique cDNA molecular identifiers, the study measured how TCR beta repertoire diversity changes with age. Donors were grouped into four age groups: young (average approximately 15 years), middle-aged (39), aged (62) and long-lived (around 80). Donors of different ages were randomly distributed across sequencing lanes to avoid experimental bias.

Results the study describes overall, beyond this receptor: Bulk unsorted PBMC profiling prevented conclusive comparison of naive and antigen-experienced compartments. A strong correlation was found between observed TCR beta diversity and the percentage of naive T cells measured by flow cytometry. Estimates of total diversity based on one million sequenced T cells were regarded as lower bounds and as underestimates. The CMV infection status of donors was not known, potentially confounding age-related changes in expanded clonotypes. Compared with the aged group, the long-lived group had more naive CD4+ T cells, fewer expanded clones and increased TCR diversity, a pattern suggesting age selection. As age increased, observed TCR beta diversity per million T cells dropped in a roughly linear way, and a significant reduction was already evident by age about 40.

The germline V gene (reference sequence) provides CDR1 MNHNY and CDR2 SVGAGI. Between the V and J ends, shortened by 2 bases and 8 bases respectively, the junction contains 18 bases. The CDR3 goes from the cysteine to the phenylalanine over 15 residues. Kept here is only the CDR3 DNA, which spans 45 bases and is read in frame from base 1. The roughly 39 donors, aged 6 to 90 years, were systemically healthy Caucasian individuals from Russia. Each donor gave 9.5 to 10 milliliters of peripheral blood, drawn into EDTA-treated Vacutainer tubes. Ficoll-Paque density-gradient centrifugation was used to isolate PBMCs, with at least 6.5 million per sample. Total RNA was extracted from PBMCs with Trizol reagent, with at least 6 micrograms obtained per sample. Naive CD45RAhigh/CD27high T cell percentages were measured by flow cytometry on a PBMC aliquot from every donor. Libraries were prepared through 5' RACE. The instrument given in TCRdb is Illumina HiSeq 2500. A second PCR of roughly 6 to 11 cycles was run with a J-beta primer mix and a sample-barcoded 5' primer. Each TCR beta cDNA molecule received a unique molecular identifier from a template-switch 5' adaptor carrying 12 random nucleotides. At least 2.5 million CDR3-containing paired-end reads were obtained from each sample. The Mint cDNA synthesis kit, primed by a TRBC-specific oligonucleotide, was used to synthesize first-strand cDNA from all RNA. Following uracil-DNA glycosylase treatment, all cDNA underwent a first 18-cycle PCR with the universal primers M1SS and BC2_uni_R. As for the authors' bioinformatics: For normalization, 1 million high-quality reads were randomly selected from each sample, with every read carrying a distinct molecular identifier. Instead of being binned into consensus sequences, reads with shared molecular identifiers were discarded. CDR3 identification, clonotype clustering and error correction used MiTCR with a Q25 quality threshold and the strictest error-elimination algorithm. A nonparametric unseen species model with Euler transformation was used to estimate lower-bound total TCR beta diversity. Using fastp trimming at Q25 and MiXCR clonotype assembly, TCRdb reanalyzed the public sequencing data and kept in-frame beta chains. When rows share a CDR3 protein, they turn into one entry using the most common DNA and genes. TCRdb's processing, not the authors' own work, is the source of the V and J calls. The sample table records 720,000 or so distinct CDR3 sequences; around 38% of these occur just once. Roughly 30% of the sample lies in the top ten.

This receptor was obtained from a man aged 80 or over in good health. The rearranged chain carries TRBV6-6 and TRBJ1-1, with the D gene call left open. Sequencing was carried out using blood. The DNA sequence is as follows: TGTGCCAGCAGTTACGGGGAACGGTGGATGGGAGAAGCTTTCTTT. The translation is CASSYGERWMGEAFF.